These 23 T cell receptor beta chains share one sample of origin, sequenced in a study of cytomegalovirus exposure and HLA in healthy donors (dated by TCRdb to the late 2010s). The library was obtained by the immunoSEQ multiplex PCR assay. In its TCRdb copy, this immuneACCESS table keeps in-frame sequences only and misses some clones. Where compared with another copy, unresolved V genes explain less than half of these, and the others have no known cause. This sample lists 150,000 to 160,000 clones; about 86% were detected once. Jointly, the top ten make up under 25% of the sample. Source material: PBMCs. The source is a man between 18 and 29 years old in good health and CMV-seropositive.

The rearrangement uses TRBV7-2 and TRBJ2-7; 7 bases map to TRBD2. The germline CDR1 and CDR2 sequences are SGHTA and FQGNSA. This CDR3 is built from 16 residues. After removal of 0 bases from V and 7 bases from J, the junction contained 12 bases not matched to a gene. CDR3 in DNA: TGTGCCAGCAGCTTAGCGGGGGGGACGGGGCCTGTAGAGCAGTACTTC. Its translation: CASSLAGGTGPVEQYF.

Here the CDR3 reads CASSLEGGPQDEQFF. The CDR3 DNA reads TGTGCCAGCAGCTTAGAGGGGGGGCCTCAGGATGAGCAGTTCTTC. The gene calls are TRBV13 and TRBJ2-1, with D possibly matching TRBD2 (7 bases). Per germline, CDR1 PRHDT and CDR2 FYEKMQ (reference sequence). Trimming stripped 1 base from V and 8 bases from J, with 15 bases between. The CDR3 runs 15 residues.

This chain connects TRBV6-5 to TRBJ1-1; possible D gene TRBD1, 5 bases. The germline V and J ends were trimmed by 2 bases and 10 bases, with 14 bases remaining between them. The CDR3 consists of 13 residues. Germline V CDR1 and CDR2: MNHEY, SVGAGI. CDR3 region: CASSYPAGIGAFF. The CDR3 region has the DNA TGTGCCAGCAGTTACCCCGCAGGGATTGGAGCTTTCTTT.

This sequence joins TRBV7-9 and TRBJ1-5; D is possibly TRBD1 (6 bases). Trimming removed 1 base from V and 3 bases from J, with 10 bases in between. CDR1 SEHNR and CDR2 FQNEAQ come from the germline V gene (reference sequence). This CDR3 comprises 15 residues. In nucleotides, the CDR3 is TGTGCCAGCAGCTTAGGAGACAGGTACAATCAGCCCCAGCATTTT. This translates into CASSLGDRYNQPQHF.

J is TRBJ2-3 and V is TRBV7-2, with TRBD2 identical over 15 bases. The CDR3 covers 17 residues. V gave up 3 bases and J gave up 4 bases; unmatched junction bases: 5. Germline assignment: CDR1 SGHTA and CDR2 FQGNSA. CDR3 sequence (DNA): TGTGCCAGCAGCTTGGGACTAGCGGGAGGCCCCTCAGATACGCAGTATTTT. Translating it yields CASSLGLAGGPSDTQYF.

This sequence joins TRBV5-4 and TRBJ2-7, with TRBD1 matching 7 bases. The CDR3 runs to 15 residues. CDR1 is SGHNT and CDR2 is YYREEE in the germline V gene (reference sequence). Germline trimming cut 5 bases from V and 3 bases from J; bases unmatched to any gene: 11. CDR3 region: CASRPTGARGYEQYF. In nucleotides, the CDR3 is TGTGCCAGCAGACCTACAGGGGCGCGCGGCTACGAGCAGTACTTC. The whole variable domain, remainder taken from reference TRBV5-4 and TRBJ2-7, is ETGVTQSPTHLIKTRGQQVTLRCSSQSGHNTVSWYQQALGQGPQFIFQYYREEENGRGNFPPRFSGLQFPNYSSELNVNALELDDSALYLCASRPTGARGYEQYFGPGTRLTVT.

The chain joins TRBV9 to TRBJ2-5; 7 nucleotides match TRBD2. The trim removed 4 bases at V and 0 bases at J, leaving 9 bases unmatched. Germline V gene data show CDR1 as SGDLS and CDR2 as YYNGEE. The CDR3 is 16 residues long. The CDR3 DNA sequence: TGTGCCAGCAGCCCCTCCCGGGGGGAGTACCAAGAGACCCAGTACTTC. It specifies CASSPSRGEYQETQYF.

The chain couples TRBV5-1 to TRBJ2-2; TRBD1 matches at 11 bases. This CDR3 contains 15 residues. The V gene end was trimmed by 3 bases and the J gene end by 6 bases; junction bases not matched to a gene: 4. CDR1 is SGHRS, CDR2 YFSETQ, per germline. In nucleotides, the CDR3 is TGCGCCAGCAGCTCGGACAGGGGGCAATCCGGGGAGCTGTTTTTT. Translation gives CASSSDRGQSGELFF.

The chain couples TRBV4-3 to TRBJ1-1; D may be TRBD1 (6 bases). The germline V gene has CDR1 LGHNA and CDR2 YSLEER. V was clipped by 4 bases and J by 2 bases, with 17 bases between them. This CDR3 region has 16 residues. The CDR3 nucleotides read TGCGCCAGCAGCCGCACCCCCGGGACACCAAACACTGAAGCTTTCTTT. Translating gives CASSRTPGTPNTEAFF.

This clone was found a few times. The chain joins TRBV9 to TRBJ1-6; TRBD1 agrees at 10 bases. The germline V gene encodes CDR1 SGDLS and CDR2 YYNGEE. V dropped 3 bases and J dropped 9; count of bases not matched to a gene: 9. The CDR3 loop spans 16 amino acids. The CDR3 DNA reads as TGTGCCAGCAGCGAGCGGGGTGACAGGGGGCCTTCACCCCTCCACTTT. As protein: CASSERGDRGPSPLHF.

The gene calls are TRBV5-5 and TRBJ1-2; possible D gene TRBD1, 6 bases. CDR1 and CDR2 (germline): SGHKS, YYEKEE (reference sequence). Trimming pared 0 bases from V and 6 bases from J, leaving 21 bases between. The CDR3 spans 17 residues. CDR3 sequence (DNA): TGTGCCAGCAGCTTGGTCGTCGGTCGACAGGCGTATGATGGCTACACCTTC. Its translation: CASSLVVGRQAYDGYTF. Using reference TRBV5-5 and TRBJ1-2 for the parts outside the CDR3, the full variable domain is DAGVTQSPTHLIKTRGQQVTLRCSPISGHKSVSWYQQVLGQGPQFIFQYYEKEERGRGNFPDRFSARQFPNYSSELNVNALLLGDSALYLCASSLVVGRQAYDGYTFGSGTRLTVV.

The genes are TRBV28 and TRBJ2-5; D may be TRBD2 (7 bases). CDR3 size: 13 residues. CDR1 is MDHEN and CDR2 is SYDVKM in the germline V gene. V lost 8 bases to trimming and J lost 1 base, with 11 bases between them. CDR3 sequence: CASLRGGQETQYF. For the CDR3, the DNA is TGTGCCAGCCTAAGGGGGGGCCAAGAGACCCAGTACTTC.

This chain links TRBV5-4 with TRBJ1-4; weak D call: TRBD1 (5 bases). The CDR3 contains 15 residues. The germline V gene has CDR1 SGHNT and CDR2 YYREEE (reference sequence). Between the trimmed V and J ends, which lost 1 base and 5 bases, there was a span of 12 bases. CDR3 coding DNA: TGTGCCAGCAGCTTGACAGGCAGCTCGAATGAAAAACTGTTTTTT. Translation gives CASSLTGSSNEKLFF.

A single count supports this clone. The chain employs TRBV13 and TRBJ2-1; 8 bases align to TRBD2. The trim removed 6 bases at V and 2 bases at J, leaving 6 bases unmatched. CDR1 and CDR2 from the germline V gene are PRHDT and FYEKMQ (reference sequence). The CDR3 is made up of 15 amino acids. The DNA of the CDR3 is TGTGCCAGCAGTCCTTACGGGGGGGCCTACAATGAGCAGTTCTTC. Protein product: CASSPYGGAYNEQFF.

The chain has TRBV10-1 and TRBJ1-2, with D possibly being TRBD1 (5 bases). The CDR3 is 13 residues long. The germline V gene encodes CDR1 WNHNN and CDR2 SYGVQD (reference sequence). V lost 9 bases and J lost 6, with 17 bases in between. The CDR3 loop is CARPAKGHNGYTF. CDR3 nucleotides: TGCGCCAGACCCGCGAAAGGACATAATGGCTACACCTTC.

The CDR3 loop is CASSPPPGTGSYGYTF. The CDR3 coding sequence is TGTGCCAGCAGCCCTCCCCCTGGGACAGGCAGTTATGGCTACACCTTC. V usage is TRBV9 and J usage is TRBJ1-2; 8 bases align to TRBD1. J gave up 5 bases and V 4 bases, and 13 bases lay outside the gene matches. The CDR3 has 16 amino acids. The germline gives CDR1 SGDLS, CDR2 YYNGEE.

The gene calls are TRBV7-2 and TRBJ2-3; 10 bases fit TRBD2. The CDR3 runs 19 residues. Germline assignment: CDR1 SGHTA and CDR2 FQGNSA. The ends lost 0 bases at V and 4 bases at J; junction bases unmatched: 13. The CDR3 sequence: CASSLALSASGRVADTQYF. The DNA for the CDR3 is TGTGCCAGCAGCTTAGCGCTGTCGGCTAGCGGGAGAGTCGCAGATACGCAGTATTTT.

The rearrangement uses TRBV6-5 and TRBJ1-2, with TRBD1 identical over 8 bases. Germline loops: CDR1 MNHEY, CDR2 SVGAGI. The CDR3 spans 15 residues. J was trimmed by 2 bases and V by 5 bases; bases with no gene match: 7. The CDR3 bases are TGTGCCAGCAGTCCCAAACAGGGGGGGAACTATGGCTACACCTTC. It codes for CASSPKQGGNYGYTF.

This chain joins TRBV4-3 and TRBJ2-7; the D gene is possibly TRBD2 (8 bases). V was pared by 2 bases and J by 0 bases, with 17 bases between. The CDR3 sequence is 17 residues long. Germline CDR1 reads LGHNA; CDR2 reads YSLEER. CDR3: CASSQSIAGQSSYEQYF. The DNA for the CDR3 is TGCGCCAGCAGCCAATCCATAGCGGGACAGAGCTCCTACGAGCAGTACTTC.

This rearrangement joins TRBV18 to TRBJ2-3, with 9 bases lining up with TRBD1. This CDR3 is built from 15 residues. Germline V lookup: CDR1 KGHSH, CDR2 LQKENI. J lost 6 bases, V lost 3 bases, and 7 bases had no gene match. The DNA for the CDR3 is TGTGCCAGCTCACCCCGGACAGGGGCCCCCGATACGCAGTATTTT. Protein sequence: CASSPRTGAPDTQYF. Full variable domain (rest looked up from reference TRBV18 and TRBJ2-3): NAGVMQNPRHLVRRRGQEARLRCSPMKGHSHVYWYRQLPEEGLKFMVYLQKENIIDESGMPKERFSAEFPKEGPSILRIQQVVRGDSAAYFCASSPRTGAPDTQYFGPGTRLTVL.

This clone was detected only once. The CDR3 sequence is CASRPGGELAGEDTQYF. CDR3 coding DNA: TGTGCCAGCAGGCCCGGGGGGGAACTAGCGGGAGAAGATACGCAGTATTTT. This rearrangement joins TRBV5-6 to TRBJ2-3; 11 nucleotides align to TRBD2. Germline trimming cut 5 bases from V and 5 bases from J; bases unmatched to any gene: 13. CDR3 length: 17 residues. The germline V gene encodes CDR1 SGHDT and CDR2 YYEEEE.

The chain couples TRBV27 to TRBJ1-1, with 7 bases that match TRBD1. The length of the CDR3 is 16 residues. Germline lookup yields CDR1 MNHEY and CDR2 SMNVEV (reference sequence). Losses at the gene ends were 2 bases for V and 0 bases for J; bases not matched to a gene: 6. DNA for the CDR3: TGTGCCAGCAGTTTAAAGGCAGGGGGAGTGAACACTGAAGCTTTCTTT. Residues: CASSLKAGGVNTEAFF.

The J gene is TRBJ1-4, the V gene TRBV5-8, with D perhaps TRBD1 (6 bases). V was pared by 4 bases and J by 3 bases, with 13 bases between. There are 15 residues in the CDR3. The V gene's germline CDR1 is SGHTS and CDR2 YDEGEE. The CDR3 nucleotides read TGTGCCAGCAGCGTAGTCAGGGGAGCTAATGAAAAACTGTTTTTT. This sequence encodes CASSVVRGANEKLFF.